This T cell receptor (beta chain) is drawn from a study of T cell repertoires in cytomegalovirus infection. Turning to the study itself: In public TCR beta signatures, there were indications of both CMV infection and matching HLA type.

TCRdb re-analysed the reads in MiXCR, keeping a single row per CDR3 protein. This sample yields a few hundred thousand distinct CDR3 sequences, of which around a sixth are seen a single time; about 12% belongs to the top ten. Findings of the study overall: Carriers of CMV plus the relevant HLA were identified by cumulative public TCR beta family frequency. HLA-C-restricted CMV-specific TCR beta clonotypes prevailed in the ex vivo response.

This clonotype was seen ten or more times. Its antigen is unknown. The CDR3 covers 15 residues. Trimming removed 3 bases at V and 5 bases at J, with 14 bases between. Germline loops: CDR1 SGHTA, CDR2 FQGNSA. The sequenced sample was PBMCs. This sequence originates from a human donor in good health (CMV status not recorded). Some clones in this sample may be carry-over from other donors' samples. The chain is built from TRBV7-2 and TRBJ1-5; D may be TRBD1 (6 bases). The CDR3 loop reads CASSLTGQYDQPQHF. As DNA, the CDR3 is TGTGCCAGCAGCTTGACAGGCCAGTACGATCAGCCCCAGCATTTT.